Listed below are T cell receptor beta chains from one sample, sequenced in a study of T cell repertoires in cytomegalovirus infection. Antigens for these TCRs are unknown. TCRdb used MiXCR to reprocess the reads, holding one entry per CDR3 protein. The sample holds 700,000 to 950,000 distinct CDR3 sequences, 30% to 35% seen once. Here the sequenced sample was cultured CD8+ T cells from PBMCs, taken from culture after CMV antigen stimulation. The receptors here all came from a human donor in good health (CMV status not recorded). Some clones in this sample may be carry-over from other donors' samples. Each CDR3 is given with its conserved first and last residue. D genes are given only for firm matches.

.	TRBV6-5	TRBJ2-1	CASSYSKDLLGYNEQFF
.	TRBV4-1	TRBJ2-5	CASSQSKETQYF
.	TRBV5-5	TRBJ2-7	CASSLGSISYEQYF
.	TRBV7-6	TRBJ2-1	CASSPPRAGNNEQFF
.	TRBV27	TRBJ1-5	CASSLPGYDQPQHF
.	TRBV6-2/TRBV6-3	TRBJ2-5	CASKVVRGKGETQYF
TRBD2	TRBV2	TRBJ2-1	CASSGRGTSGESSYNEQFF
TRBD2	TRBV7-3	TRBJ2-1	CASSLGIAGGAEQFF
.	TRBV6-8	TRBJ1-2	CASSYGFPVANYGYTF
TRBD1	TRBV7-9	TRBJ1-1	CASSPETGMNTEAFF
.	TRBV9	TRBJ1-5	CASSAEGAGNQPQHF
.	TRBV27	TRBJ2-5	CASSLYGPGNQETQYF